Below are 16 T cell receptor beta chains sequenced from a single sample in a study of T cells in Graves' hyperthyroidism and ophthalmopathy. RNA transcripts yielded amplified TCR beta CDR3 regions. During a first-round RT-PCR of the TCR CDR3, the HTBI primer set was used. TCRdb redid the calling of the multiplex PCR reads with MiXCR, one entry per CDR3 protein. Found here are roughly 650,000 distinct CDR3 sequences, 15% to 20% of them singletons; the top ten hold 3% to 4%. What was sequenced was blood. The receptors originated from a woman in her 40s with Graves' ophthalmopathy.

This clonotype was counted between two and nine times. The chain has TRBV20-1 and TRBJ1-4, with 9 bases lining up with TRBD1. Germline assignment: CDR1 DFQATT and CDR2 SNEGSKA (reference sequence). After removal of 3 bases from V and 6 bases from J, the junction contained 5 bases not matched to a gene. The CDR3 sequence is 14 residues long. CDR3 region: CSASPTGGHEKLFF. The CDR3 coding sequence is TGCAGTGCTAGCCCGACAGGGGGACATGAAAAACTGTTTTTT.

The chain recombines TRBV7-2 with TRBJ1-4; D unclear. CDR1 and CDR2 from the germline V gene are SGHTA and FQGNSA. The CDR3 length is 15 residues. V lost 2 bases and J lost 3, with 10 bases in between. The CDR3 here is CASSLTGWPNEKLFF. The CDR3 DNA follows: TGTGCCAGCAGCTTAACTGGGTGGCCTAATGAAAAACTGTTTTTT.

This clonotype was found many times. The chain links TRBV3-1 to TRBJ1-3, with D unclear. The V gene lost 3 bases and the J gene lost 2 bases, with 8 bases spanning the gap. The CDR3 contains 14 residues. Per germline, CDR1 LGHDT and CDR2 YNNKEL (reference sequence). CDR3 in amino acids: CASSQDSAGNTIYF. The CDR3 DNA is TGTGCCAGCAGCCAGGATTCGGCTGGAAACACCATATATTTT. Complete variable domain (other parts from reference TRBV3-1 and TRBJ1-3): DTAVSQTPKYLVTQMGNDKSIKCEQNLGHDTMYWYKQDSKKFLKIMFSYNNKELIINETVPNRFSPKSPDKAHLNLHINSLELGDSAVYFCASSQDSAGNTIYFGEGSWLTVV.

This clonotype was picked up many times. The chain joins TRBV6-1 to TRBJ2-3, with D uncertain. The germline V gene has CDR1 MNHNS and CDR2 SASEGT. Trimming took off 6 bases at V and 0 bases at J, with 13 bases between the two ends. The CDR3 runs to 15 residues. The CDR3, as DNA: TGTGCCAGCAGCAAAGGTATCGGCAGCACAGATACGCAGTATTTT. It yields the protein CASSKGIGSTDTQYF.

As concerns this clonotype: A junction boundary mismatches the germline segment, possibly from a read error. V and J are TRBV29-1 and TRBJ2-1; 14 bases match TRBD2. CDR3 length: 17 residues. The germline gives CDR1 SQVTM, CDR2 ANQGSEA. The chain's CDR3 is CSVRSLGTSGSKNGQFF. CDR3 DNA: TGCAGCGTTCGCTCGTTGGGGACTAGCGGGAGTAAGAATGGGCAGTTCTTC.

This clonotype was found many times. The rearrangement joins TRBV18 to TRBJ2-7; D is ambiguous. CDR1 and CDR2 (germline): KGHSH, LQKENI. CDR3 length equals 12 residues. Trimming took 6 bases from V and 7 from J, leaving 13 bases between them. The CDR3 sequence is CASSPGRLEQYF. The CDR3 DNA reads as TGTGCCAGCTCCCCAGGCCGCTTGGAGCAGTACTTC.

Ten or more counts support this clonotype. The rearrangement links TRBV7-6 to TRBJ2-7; 14 bases are shared with TRBD2. Germline lookup yields CDR1 SGHVS and CDR2 FNYEAQ. This CDR3 region has 16 residues. Trimming at V came to 3 bases and at J to 3 bases, leaving 4 bases not matched to a gene. CDR3 region: CASSLGLAGEDYEQYF. The CDR3 DNA sequence: TGTGCCAGCAGCTTGGGACTAGCGGGGGAGGACTACGAGCAGTACTTC.

The chain is built from TRBV5-1 and TRBJ2-1, with TRBD2 identical over 9 bases. J gave up 6 bases and V 0 bases, and 7 bases lay outside the gene matches. Germline CDR1 reads SGHRS; CDR2 reads YFSETQ. CDR3 length: 16 amino acids. The CDR3 region is CASSLVGSGGPNEQFF. Written as DNA, the CDR3 is TGCGCCAGCAGCTTGGTAGGTAGCGGGGGCCCCAATGAGCAGTTCTTC.

About this clonotype: The conserved phenylalanine or tryptophan is not found at the CDR3 terminus, so this likely reflects a read error. The V gene is TRBV18, the J gene TRBJ2-3, with 8 bases matching TRBD2. CDR1 is KGHSH, CDR2 LQKENI, per germline. This CDR3 has 18 residues. The ends lost 0 bases at V and 2 bases at J; junction bases unmatched: 10. The CDR3 protein is CASSPPLGERGSTDTQYS. The CDR3 DNA is TGTGCCAGCTCACCACCGCTGGGGGAGCGGGGGTCCACAGATACGCAGTATTCT.

CDR3 nucleotide sequence: TGTGCCAGCGGAATCCTAGACAGTTACAATGAGCAGTTCTTC. Residues: CASGILDSYNEQFF. This sequence joins TRBV28 and TRBJ2-1; the D gene is possibly TRBD1 (5 bases). Germline CDR1 and CDR2: MDHEN and SYDVKM. Trimming stripped 8 bases from V and 4 bases from J, with 15 bases between. The CDR3 is 14 residues long.

This clonotype showed up many times. The chain combines TRBV6-2 or TRBV6-3 with TRBJ1-2, with TRBD1 identical over 8 bases. V shed 5 bases, J shed 8 bases, and the junction held 4 bases outside the gene matches. The germline CDR1 and CDR2 sequences are MNHEY and SVGEGT. The CDR3 sequence is 12 residues long. This chain's CDR3 is CASSTGGSGYTF. Written as DNA, the CDR3 is TGTGCCAGCAGTACAGGGGGAAGCGGCTACACCTTC.

This clonotype appeared a few times. Mismatch with germline at one junction end may stem from a read error. V and J are TRBV6-1 and TRBJ2-4; weak D call: TRBD2 (5 bases). This CDR3 is built from 15 residues. The germline gives CDR1 MNHNS, CDR2 SASEGT. CDR3 residues: CASSLPRGAKSIQYF. DNA of the CDR3: TGTGCCAGCAGCCTGCCCCGGGGAGCCAAAAGCATTCAGTACTTC.

This clonotype showed up just a few times. The rearrangement joins TRBV28 to TRBJ2-3, with D possibly being TRBD1 (5 bases). Germline V gene lookup returns CDR1 MDHEN and CDR2 SYDVKM. Trimming removed 5 bases at V and 2 bases at J, with 17 bases between. This CDR3 is built from 16 residues. CDR3 nucleotides: TGTGCCAGCAGTCACGACAGAAGAATCCCCACAGATACGCAGTATTTT. As protein: CASSHDRRIPTDTQYF.

Notes on this clonotype: This could be a read error, since a much larger clone is one nucleotide away. The chain has TRBV12-3 or TRBV12-4 and TRBJ2-7; D is uncertain. This CDR3 has 13 residues. CDR3 sequence reads: CASSLNSYYGQYF. As DNA, the CDR3 is TGTGCCAGCAGTTTAAACAGCTACTACGGGCAGTACTTC.

This clonotype was detected many times. The gene calls are TRBV27 and TRBJ2-5, with 16 bases that match TRBD2. CDR1 is MNHEY and CDR2 is SMNVEV in the germline V gene (reference sequence). J lost 4 bases, V lost 8 bases, and 16 bases had no gene match. The CDR3 is made up of 19 amino acids. CDR3 in amino acids: CASRKIGTSGRAGAETQYF. In DNA form, the CDR3 reads TGTGCCAGCCGAAAGATCGGGACTAGCGGGAGGGCCGGGGCAGAGACCCAGTACTTC.

The chain employs TRBV6-1 and TRBJ1-5, with 8 positions matching TRBD1. Germline V lookup: CDR1 MNHNS, CDR2 SASEGT. The CDR3 loop spans 14 amino acids. Trimming took 3 bases from V and 6 from J; bases not matched to a gene: 4. Here the CDR3 reads CASSDQGAGQPQHF. The CDR3 coding sequence is TGTGCCAGCAGTGATCAGGGGGCGGGTCAGCCCCAGCATTTT.